This T cell receptor beta chain originates from a study of shared clonotypes between healthy human individuals. Overall study context: Used for every donor were three CD4 naive, three CD4 memory, two CD8 naive and one CD8 memory plate. Study-level results: A generally larger estimated richness was seen in naive subsets than in memory subsets. With four donors compared, around 4.7% of naive CD4 clonotypes were shared.

As regards this clone: Its antigen is undetermined.

The data were produced by immunoSEQ multiplex PCR, yet TCRdb's version contains in-frame clones alone and is incomplete. The sample lists 2.5 million or so clones, 90% to 95% occurring once. The V gene end was trimmed by 6 bases and the J gene end by 4 bases; junction bases not matched to a gene: 14. The V gene's germline CDR1 is SGHRS and CDR2 YFSETQ. The CDR3 has 16 residues. Sequencing was performed on naive CD4+ T cells sorted from blood. The subset is: CD45RA+ positively selected. This clonotype was obtained from a young man in good health. This chain links TRBV5-1 with TRBJ2-3; 7 bases agree with TRBD2. This CDR3 is CASTTAPGGVADTQYF. CDR3 DNA: TGCGCCAGCACGACGGCTCCGGGAGGCGTCGCAGATACGCAGTATTTT.